This T cell receptor beta chain was obtained from a study of PD-1 blockade in classical Hodgkin lymphoma. Study in general: The patients were dosed with nivolumab 3 mg/kg, infused intravenously every 2 weeks.

Each patient experienced a relapse that followed autologous stem cell transplantation, and brentuximab vedotin exposure varied. Findings of the study overall: Although disease activity or prior therapy may be involved, causes of the repertoire differences remain undefined. Baseline diversity resembling that of newly diagnosed patients was seen in complete responders. At C4D1, TCR diversity had climbed significantly for CD4+ cells, though not for CD8+ cells.

Profiling relied on immunoSEQ multiplex PCR, and the TCRdb table lists in-frame clones only, not all of them. The data show about 28,000 clones, with around four fifths seen just once and 20% to 25% held by the top ten. Comment on this clone: Its antigen is undetermined.

Germline CDR1 and CDR2: SGHTA and FQGNSA. This CDR3 comprises 14 residues. V was shortened by 7 bases and J by 7 bases, with 17 bases between the two germline ends. The receptor was isolated from a human donor with classical Hodgkin lymphoma. The sample consisted of peripheral blood mononuclear cells (PBMCs), taken before the second cycle of nivolumab. The chain has TRBV7-2 and TRBJ2-4; D may be TRBD2 (7 bases). Here the CDR3 reads CASTERTAGNIQYF. The CDR3 region has the DNA TGTGCCAGCACCGAAAGGACAGCGGGGAACATTCAGTACTTC.